This TCR beta chain was sequenced in a study of blood T cell repertoires in COVID-19. Background on the study: T cells, B-cell-depleted T cells, or PBMCs provided the cDNA or gDNA that served as material.

The CDR3 is 15 residues long. Germline V CDR1 and CDR2: SGHAT, FQDESV (reference sequence). The V segment lost 5 bases and the J segment 2 bases; nucleotides outside the gene matches: 6. This clone appeared a single time. Libraries were prepared by immunoSEQ multiplex PCR; TCRdb keeps only in-frame clonotypes and omits some of them. The table has some 170,000 clones, about 87% seen once. Enrollment of patients from Seattle took place during active infection, with longitudinal follow-up. The genes are TRBV11-1 and TRBJ2-1, with 7 bases fitting TRBD1. The clonotype originates from an older woman with COVID-19, enrolled during active disease. What was sequenced was peripheral blood. The CDR3 DNA follows: TGTGCCAGCAGCCCTGACAGGGCCACCTACAATGAGCAGTTCTTC. It translates to CASSPDRATYNEQFF.